The source of this T cell receptor (beta chain) is a study of CD8+CD57+ T cells in acquired aplastic anemia. Study-level results: A significant difference in CD8+ Simpson's diversity between patients and controls was not found.

Profiling of TCR beta VDJ combinations and CDR3 sequences used genomic DNA as template. TCRdb reanalysed the reads using MiXCR and keeps one entry per CDR3 protein. The sample holds over 250,000 distinct CDR3 sequences, about three fifths seen once. With regard to this clonotype: What it recognizes is unknown.

All sequencing subjects had displayed CD8+CD57+ cell expansion on flow cytometry. Germline V gives CDR1 SGHTA, CDR2 FQGNSA. V was clipped by 3 bases and J by 3 bases; unmatched bases: 8. There are 15 residues in the CDR3. The origin of this receptor is a human donor with aplastic anemia. The sample comprised sorted CD4+, CD8+, or CD8+CD57+ T cells (not recorded which) from PBMCs. The chain uses TRBV7-2 and TRBJ2-7, with 7 bases identical to TRBD1. The DNA for the CDR3 is TGTGCCAGCAGCTTGGGACAGATTATTCTCTACGAGCAGTACTTC. This sequence encodes CASSLGQIILYEQYF.